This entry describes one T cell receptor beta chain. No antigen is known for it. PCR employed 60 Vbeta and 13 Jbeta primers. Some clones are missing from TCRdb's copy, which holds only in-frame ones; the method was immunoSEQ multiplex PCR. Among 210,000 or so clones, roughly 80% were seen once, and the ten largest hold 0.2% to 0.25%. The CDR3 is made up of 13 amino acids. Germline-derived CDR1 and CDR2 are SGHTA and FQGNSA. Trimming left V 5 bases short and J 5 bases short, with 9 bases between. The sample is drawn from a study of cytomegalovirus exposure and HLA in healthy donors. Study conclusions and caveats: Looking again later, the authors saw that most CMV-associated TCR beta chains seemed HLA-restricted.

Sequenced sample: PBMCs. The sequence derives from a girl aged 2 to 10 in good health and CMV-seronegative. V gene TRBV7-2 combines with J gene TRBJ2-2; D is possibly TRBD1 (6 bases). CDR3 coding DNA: TGTGCCAGCAGCCCACAGGGAACCGGGGAGCTGTTTTTT. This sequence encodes CASSPQGTGELFF.